This section outlines one T cell receptor beta chain sequence together with its context. This record belongs to a study of OX40 agonist ivuxolimab in advanced cancers. Study background: In this cohort, patients received ivuxolimab, an agonistic anti-OX40 (CD134) antibody.

Using immunoSEQ multiplex PCR, the repertoire was profiled, and TCRdb retains in-frame clones only, with some absent. The data contain 70,000 to 80,000 clones, roughly nine tenths of them singletons. The sequencing used CD4+ or CD8+ T cells sorted from blood, collected in a trial of the OX40 agonist ivuxolimab. This clonotype originated in an adult with an advanced solid tumor such as melanoma, head and neck, liver or kidney cancer.

The CDR3 region is CASSLAAGGTAGNTIYF. The CDR3 DNA reads as TGCGCCAGCAGCTTGGCGGCAGGGGGGACGGCTGGAAACACCATATATTTT. The V and J genes are TRBV5-1 and TRBJ1-3; 7 bases match TRBD1. The CDR3 is 17 residues long. The germline V gene encodes CDR1 SGHRS and CDR2 YFSETQ. With V trimmed by 0 bases and J by 2 bases, 8 bases remained unmatched. The whole variable domain, remainder taken from reference TRBV5-1 and TRBJ1-3, is KAGVTQTPRYLIKTRGQQVTLSCSPISGHRSVSWYQQTPGQGLQFLFEYFSETQRNKGNFPGRFSGRQFSNSRSEMNVSTLELGDSALYLCASSLAAGGTAGNTIYFGEGSWLTVV.